A selection of T cell receptor beta chains follows, all from one sample in a study of cytomegalovirus exposure and HLA in healthy donors. Here immunoSEQ multiplex PCR was the method, and the copy in TCRdb shows in-frame clones only, minus some. The table shows 150,000 to 200,000 clones, with around two thirds occurring only once. Sequences were obtained from PBMCs. These receptors were collected from a man between 35 and 55 years old in good health and CMV-seronegative. CDR3s include the opening cysteine and the closing phenylalanine or tryptophan. A D gene is named only where the DNA matches it firmly. A clone size is listed for some rows: how often the clone was seen (once, few, many), or a class if it is expanded.

TRBV7-8	TRBJ2-5	.	13	once	TGTGCCGCGCAGGGCGGATGGCAAGAGACCCAGTACTTC	CAAQGGWQETQYF
TRBV6-6	TRBJ1-5	.	15	.	TGTGCCAGCAGTTACATCAAGGGGAGCAATCAGCCCCAGCATTTT	CASSYIKGSNQPQHF
TRBV5-1	TRBJ2-1	TRBD1	16	.	TGCGCCAGCAGCTTGGAGGGACAGGGGGCTGGCAATGAGCAGTTCTTC	CASSLEGQGAGNEQFF
TRBV6-6	TRBJ2-1	.	13	.	TGTGCCAGCACAGTAGACGGGGGAGTTGAGCAGTTCTTC	CASTVDGGVEQFF
TRBV2	TRBJ2-5	.	10	.	TGTGCCAGTCTCCAAGAGACCCAGTACTTC	CASLQETQYF
TRBV7-2	TRBJ1-3	TRBD1	17	few	TGTGCCAGCAGCTTAGGGGGACAGGGAGTGTCTGGAAACACCATATATTTT	CASSLGGQGVSGNTIYF
TRBV2	TRBJ2-6	.	13	.	TGTGCCAGCAGACTAGCTGGGGCCAACGTCCTGACTTTC	CASRLAGANVLTF
TRBV4-3	TRBJ2-1	.	15	few	TGCGCCAGCAGCCTTGGGGGGAGCTCCTACAATGAGCAGTTCTTC	CASSLGGSSYNEQFF
TRBV21-1	TRBJ2-1	.	12	few	TGTGCCAGCAGCGTACTAATAGGTGAGCAGTTCTTC	CASSVLIGEQFF
TRBV7-2	TRBJ1-5	.	14	.	TGTGCCAGCAGCTACACAGGAGTCAATCAGCCCCAGCATTTT	CASSYTGVNQPQHF
TRBV19	TRBJ1-4	.	11	.	TGTGCCAGTAGACAGGGACAAAAACTGTTTTTT	CASRQGQKLFF
TRBV19	TRBJ2-2	.	13	.	TGTGCCAGTAAGTCAGTGAACACCGGGGAGCTGTTTTTT	CASKSVNTGELFF
TRBV27	TRBJ1-6	TRBD1	16	.	TGTGCCAGCAGTTATCGGACAGGCGCCGGGAATTCACCCCTCCACTTT	CASSYRTGAGNSPLHF
TRBV2	TRBJ1-1	.	15	.	TGTGCCAGCAGGTCTCAGACAGGTCGATTGACTGAAGCTTTCTTT	CASRSQTGRLTEAFF
TRBV7-2	TRBJ2-2	.	13	.	TGTGCCAGCAGCGTTATAGGCGGAGGGGAGCTGTTTTTT	CASSVIGGGELFF
TRBV27	TRBJ2-7	TRBD2	15	few	TGTGCCAGCAGTCCACTAGCGGGTGGGTCCCACGAGCAGTACTTC	CASSPLAGGSHEQYF
TRBV19	TRBJ1-6	.	16	few	TGTGCCAGTAGTATCGGGGGTGGCTCCTATAATTCACCCCTCCACTTT	CASSIGGGSYNSPLHF
TRBV18	TRBJ1-2	.	14	few	TGTGCCAGCTCGTTGTCTTCAGGGGATTATGGCTACACCTTC	CASSLSSGDYGYTF
TRBV9	TRBJ2-5	.	13	few	TGTGCCAGCAGCGTAAGTCTAGTGGAGACCCAGTACTTC	CASSVSLVETQYF
TRBV2	TRBJ2-2	.	16	.	TGTGCCAGCAGTGAAGCCACGACAGGGCGGGGCGGGGAGCTGTTTTTT	CASSEATTGRGGELFF
TRBV9	TRBJ2-5	.	13	.	TGTGCCAGCAGCGTAGACGGGGGAGAGACCCAGTACTTC	CASSVDGGETQYF
TRBV7-6	TRBJ1-4	TRBD1	16	few	TGTGCCAGCAGCCGTACAGGGGGCCAGGCTAATGAAAAACTGTTTTTT	CASSRTGGQANEKLFF
TRBV7-2	TRBJ1-1	TRBD1	15	.	TGTGCCAGCAGCCTAAACCTAGACAGGGAGACTGAAGCTTTCTTT	CASSLNLDRETEAFF
TRBV18	TRBJ2-2	.	12	.	TGTGCCAGCTCCCCTGTAGTCGGGGAGCTGTTTTTT	CASSPVVGELFF
TRBV27	TRBJ2-1	TRBD2	16	.	TGTGCCAGCAAGCAAAGCGGGAGTATGTCCTACAATGAGCAGTTCTTC	CASKQSGSMSYNEQFF
TRBV29-1	TRBJ1-1	.	13	few	TGCAGCGTTGAAACACAGATGAACACTGAAGCTTTCTTT	CSVETQMNTEAFF
TRBV13	TRBJ2-1	.	11	few	TGTGCCAGCAGCTTGAGGGAGGAGCAGTTCTTC	CASSLREEQFF
TRBV19	TRBJ1-2	TRBD1	14	.	TGTGCCAGTAGGAGAAGGGACGGGACAGAGGGCTACACCTTC	CASRRRDGTEGYTF
TRBV6-4	TRBJ2-3	.	14	.	TGTGCCAGCAGTGCAAACGGAGGGGCAGATACGCAGTATTTT	CASSANGGADTQYF
TRBV4-1	TRBJ2-7	.	13	few	TGCGCCAGCAGCCAAGATCGAATCGGGGAGCAGTACTTC	CASSQDRIGEQYF
TRBV7-2	TRBJ2-5	TRBD2	18	.	TGTGCCAGCAGCCTCAGTTGGGGGGGGACTAGCGGCCAAGAGACCCAGTACTTC	CASSLSWGGTSGQETQYF
TRBV6-6	TRBJ2-5	.	16	once	TGTGCCAGCAGTTACACCCCACCGGGAAACCAAGAGACCCAGTACTTC	CASSYTPPGNQETQYF
TRBV18	TRBJ2-5	TRBD1	14	.	TGTGCCAGCTCACCGACAGGGGACGAAGAGACCCAGTACTTC	CASSPTGDEETQYF
TRBV12-1	TRBJ2-1	.	14	.	TGTGCCAGCAGCTTTGGGTTAGCGGGAGTTGAGCAGTTCTTC	CASSFGLAGVEQFF
TRBV10-2	TRBJ2-7	.	12	few	TGCGCCAGCAGTGCAGGGATTTACGAGCAGTACTTC	CASSAGIYEQYF
TRBV11-2	TRBJ2-2	TRBD2	13	.	TGTGCCAGCAGCTTCGGGAGGACCGGGGAGCTGTTTTTT	CASSFGRTGELFF
TRBV11-2	TRBJ2-5	TRBD1	15	few	TGTGCCAGCAGCCTGTCCGGGACAGCCCAAGAGACCCAGTACTTC	CASSLSGTAQETQYF
TRBV5-5	TRBJ1-1	.	13	few	TGTGCCAGCAGCGGGGAGACGGGGACTGAAGCTTTCTTT	CASSGETGTEAFF
TRBV7-3	TRBJ2-3	TRBD2	15	.	TGTGCCAGCAGCGGGGGACTAACGATAGCAGATACGCAGTATTTT	CASSGGLTIADTQYF
TRBV5-6	TRBJ2-7	TRBD2	14	.	TGTGCCAGCAGCTTGGACGGGGGGGCCTACGAGCAGTACTTC	CASSLDGGAYEQYF
TRBV27	TRBJ2-5	.	14	once	TGTGCCAGCAGTTCCCTTCTGAGTCAAGAGACCCAGTACTTC	CASSSLLSQETQYF
TRBV7-9	TRBJ1-5	.	16	once	TGTGCCAGCAGCTTCAACCCCTCCGGGACACTTGCGCCCCAGCATTTT	CASSFNPSGTLAPQHF
TRBV2	TRBJ2-5	.	16	.	TGTGCCAGCAGTGAAGTCGTGGCGGGGTCACAAGAGACCCAGTACTTC	CASSEVVAGSQETQYF
TRBV30	TRBJ1-1	TRBD1	14	.	TGTGCCTGGAGAGACAGGGCGGCGAACACTGAAGCTTTCTTT	CAWRDRAANTEAFF
TRBV6-1	TRBJ2-2	.	15	.	TGTGCCAGTCGGTCGGTTGGGAGCAACACCGGGGAGCTGTTTTTT	CASRSVGSNTGELFF
TRBV7-7	TRBJ2-3	TRBD2	16	few	TGTGCTAGCAGCTCTACGACTAGCGGGGGCACAGATACGCAGTATTTT	CASSSTTSGGTDTQYF
TRBV19	TRBJ1-2	TRBD1	15	.	TGTGCCAGTAGTACTACGGGACAGGGATATGTTGGCTACACCTTC	CASSTTGQGYVGYTF
TRBV13	TRBJ1-1	TRBD1	16	.	TGTGCCAGCAGCTTAGGCCGCCCCTCAGGGGGCACTGAAGCTTTCTTT	CASSLGRPSGGTEAFF